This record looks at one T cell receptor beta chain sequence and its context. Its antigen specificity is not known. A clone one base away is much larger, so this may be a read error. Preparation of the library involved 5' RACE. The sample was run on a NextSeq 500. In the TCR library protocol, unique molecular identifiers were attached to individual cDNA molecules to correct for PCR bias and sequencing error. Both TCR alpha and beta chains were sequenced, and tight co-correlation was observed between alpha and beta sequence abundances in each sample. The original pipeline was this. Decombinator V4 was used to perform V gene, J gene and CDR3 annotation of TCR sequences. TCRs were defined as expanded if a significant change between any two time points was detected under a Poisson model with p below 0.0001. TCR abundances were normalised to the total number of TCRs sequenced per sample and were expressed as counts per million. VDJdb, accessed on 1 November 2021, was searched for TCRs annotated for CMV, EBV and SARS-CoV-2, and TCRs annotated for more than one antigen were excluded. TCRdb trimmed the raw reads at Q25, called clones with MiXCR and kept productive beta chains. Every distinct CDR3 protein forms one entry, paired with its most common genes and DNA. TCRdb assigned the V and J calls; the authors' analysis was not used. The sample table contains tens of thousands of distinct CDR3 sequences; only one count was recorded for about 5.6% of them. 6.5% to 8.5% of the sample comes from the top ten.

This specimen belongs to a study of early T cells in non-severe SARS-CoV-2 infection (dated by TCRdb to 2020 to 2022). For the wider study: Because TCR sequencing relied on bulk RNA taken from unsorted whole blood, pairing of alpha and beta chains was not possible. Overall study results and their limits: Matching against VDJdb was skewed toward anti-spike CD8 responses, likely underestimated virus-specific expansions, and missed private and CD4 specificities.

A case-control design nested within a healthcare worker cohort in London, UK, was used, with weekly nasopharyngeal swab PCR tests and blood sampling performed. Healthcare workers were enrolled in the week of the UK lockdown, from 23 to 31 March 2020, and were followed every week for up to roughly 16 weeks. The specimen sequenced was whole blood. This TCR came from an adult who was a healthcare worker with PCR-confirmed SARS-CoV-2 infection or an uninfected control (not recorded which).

CDR3 loop: CASNVFYEQFF. The nucleotide sequence is given as TGTGCCAGCAATGTCTTCTATGAGCAGTTCTTC. Rearrangement joined TRBV6-1 to TRBJ2-1; the D gene cannot be resolved reliably. The germline ends are 9 bases apart after V is trimmed by 7 bases and J by 8 bases. Reading the germline V gene gives CDR1 MNHNS and CDR2 SASEGT. The CDR3 spans 11 residues, from the cysteine through the phenylalanine. Solely the CDR3 DNA is kept, with 33 bases framed from the first base.